This entry describes one T cell receptor beta chain. This clonotype was found once. Its cognate antigen has yet to be identified. No per-base quality is available; no much larger clone lies one base away. Single-read evidence is weak. Library creation used 5' RACE. This sample was sequenced with an Illumina HiSeq 2500. A second PCR of about 6 to 11 cycles was run with a J-beta primer mix and a sample-barcoded 5' primer. A unique molecular identifier was introduced onto each TCR beta cDNA molecule by a template-switch 5' adaptor carrying 12 random nucleotides. Each sample yielded at least 3 million CDR3-containing paired-end reads. First-strand cDNA synthesis was performed from all RNA using the Mint cDNA synthesis kit, with priming by a TRBC-specific oligonucleotide. Following uracil-DNA glycosylase treatment, a first 18-cycle PCR with universal primers M1SS and BC2_uni_R was performed on all cDNA. The study's own analysis went as follows. For normalization, 1 million high-quality reads were randomly selected from each sample, with every read carrying a distinct molecular identifier. Reads sharing molecular identifiers were discarded rather than binned into consensus sequences. CDR3 identification, clonotype clustering and error correction used MiTCR with a Q25 quality threshold and the strictest error-elimination algorithm. A nonparametric unseen species model using Euler transformation provided a lower-bound estimate of total TCR beta diversity. In TCRdb, the public reads were trimmed at Q25 with fastp and aligned with MiXCR, with productive beta chains retained. Rows are unified per CDR3 protein, each entry keeping the most common DNA and genes. The V and J calls here are based on TCRdb, not the publication. The sample table shows some 700,000 distinct CDR3 sequences, and approximately 39% are seen once. The top ten constitute under 25% of the sample.

The data stem from a study of blood T cells in healthy people across ages (dated by TCRdb to 2014 to 2015). Study-level background: In model experiments, roughly one uniquely barcoded TCR beta cDNA molecule per two T cells was captured by template switching. To track age-related changes in TCR beta repertoire diversity, the study relied on deep sequencing normalized with unique cDNA molecular identifiers. The donors were split into four age groups: young (average around 17 years), middle-aged (roughly 42), aged (approximately 60) and long-lived (approximately 89). To avoid experimental bias, donors of different ages were distributed randomly across sequencing lanes. Using the same blood draw, the study looked at two additional independent replicas of 1 million unique cDNA reads for two donors, one aged 18 to 30 and the other aged 80 or older.

Broader findings and caveats from the paper: Compared with the aged group, the long-lived group had more naive CD4+ T cells, fewer expanded clones and increased TCR diversity, suggesting age selection. As age increased, observed TCR beta diversity per million T cells dropped in a roughly linear way, and a significant reduction was already evident by age about 40. Because the CMV infection status of the donors was unknown, age-related changes in expanded clonotypes may potentially have been confounded. Bulk unsorted PBMC profiling prevented conclusive comparison of naive and antigen-experienced compartments. There was a strong correlation between observed TCR beta diversity and the percentage of naive T cells measured by flow cytometry. Estimates of total diversity based on one million sequenced T cells were considered lower bounds and underestimates.

Systemically healthy Caucasian individuals from Russia, some 36 in total and aged roughly 6 to 95 years, were included as donors. Around 10 milliliters of peripheral blood were collected from each donor into EDTA-treated Vacutainer tubes. PBMCs were isolated by Ficoll-Paque density-gradient centrifugation, with at least 7 million obtained per sample. Total RNA was extracted from PBMCs with Trizol reagent, with at least 5 micrograms obtained per sample. The percentages of naive CD45RAhigh/CD27high T cells were determined by flow cytometry on a PBMC aliquot from every donor. For CDR1 and CDR2, the germline V gene lists KGHSY and FQNENV. The V and J ends are trimmed by 0 bases and 11 bases, leaving 10 bases between them. The CDR3 runs 12 residues from the cysteine to the phenylalanine. Of the read, only the CDR3 DNA is kept; its 36 bases are in frame from base 1.

This clonotype originated in a woman aged 55-70 years in good health. Recombination joined TRBV16 with TRBJ2-5; no D gene call is confident. The sample was blood. The nucleotide sequence is given as TGTGCCAGCAGCCAATCGGGGTACAAGCAGTACTTC. Translated, this gives CASSQSGYKQYF.